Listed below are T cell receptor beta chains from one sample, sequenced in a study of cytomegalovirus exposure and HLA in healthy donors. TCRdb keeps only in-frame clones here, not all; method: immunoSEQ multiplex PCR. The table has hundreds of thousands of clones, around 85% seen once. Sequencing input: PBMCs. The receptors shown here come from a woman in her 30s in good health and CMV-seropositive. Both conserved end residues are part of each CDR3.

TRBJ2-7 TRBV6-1 CASSSGTPDREQYF
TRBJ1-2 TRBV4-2 CASSQVGGDYGYTF
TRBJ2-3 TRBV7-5 CARSLAGTSGSTDTQYF
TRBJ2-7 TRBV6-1 CASSEGRDLIVPYEQYF
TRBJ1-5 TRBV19 CASSVQYSNQPQHF
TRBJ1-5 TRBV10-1 CASSETDGQPQHF
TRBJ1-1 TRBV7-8 CASSREEAAFF
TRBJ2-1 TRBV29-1 CSVVGQDNEQFF
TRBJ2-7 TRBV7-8 CASSLARGGGAEQYF
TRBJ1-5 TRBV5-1 CASSPGSGNQPQHF
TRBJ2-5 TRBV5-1 CASSSTAGGETQYF
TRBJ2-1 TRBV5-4 CASRSGLAGGEFF
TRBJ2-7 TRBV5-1 CASSLLTGGTYEQYF
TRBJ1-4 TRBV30 CAWSVTGGIGEKLFF
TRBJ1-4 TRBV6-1 CASSAQGAGEKLFF
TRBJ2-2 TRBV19 CASNSAGGPDTGELFF
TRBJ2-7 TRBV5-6 CASSRPGVSYEQYF
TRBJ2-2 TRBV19 CASRGGPESVSGELFF
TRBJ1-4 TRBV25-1 CASSEYFNTGTTNEKLFF
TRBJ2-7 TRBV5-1 CASSLAQSGTSSYEQYF
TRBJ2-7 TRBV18 CASSKSYEQYF
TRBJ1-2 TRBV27 CASSPISSYTPPHGYTF
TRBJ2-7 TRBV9 CASRGDNYEQYF
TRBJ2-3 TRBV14 CASSLPPGVTQYF
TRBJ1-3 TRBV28 CASSSRLYPGNTIYF
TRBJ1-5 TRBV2 CASSERGSQPQHF
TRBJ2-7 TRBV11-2 CASSLDYVQTSRTIIDEQYF
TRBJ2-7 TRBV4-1 CASSHAGGPYEQYF
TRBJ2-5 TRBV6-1 CASRKLVDRGETQYF
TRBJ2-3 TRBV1 CTSSQALPSCGNTDTQYF
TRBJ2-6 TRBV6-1 CASSDRVGASGANVLTF
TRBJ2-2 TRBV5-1 CASSLDGQGDTGELFF
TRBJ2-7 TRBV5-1 CASSLVDGTYEQYF
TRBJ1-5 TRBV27 CASRIPGQGFFQGQHF
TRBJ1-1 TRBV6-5 CASRSTGEPEAFF
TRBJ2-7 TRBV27 CASSLLRDRGYEQYF
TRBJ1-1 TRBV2 CASTPLATEAFF
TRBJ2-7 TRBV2 CASRSRTYYEQYF
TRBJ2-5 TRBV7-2 CASSLRDRGRYGETQYF
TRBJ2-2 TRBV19 CASSIAGLAGNTGELFF
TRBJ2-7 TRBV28 CASIQGPHEQYF
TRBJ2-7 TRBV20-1 CSAKGLYEQYF